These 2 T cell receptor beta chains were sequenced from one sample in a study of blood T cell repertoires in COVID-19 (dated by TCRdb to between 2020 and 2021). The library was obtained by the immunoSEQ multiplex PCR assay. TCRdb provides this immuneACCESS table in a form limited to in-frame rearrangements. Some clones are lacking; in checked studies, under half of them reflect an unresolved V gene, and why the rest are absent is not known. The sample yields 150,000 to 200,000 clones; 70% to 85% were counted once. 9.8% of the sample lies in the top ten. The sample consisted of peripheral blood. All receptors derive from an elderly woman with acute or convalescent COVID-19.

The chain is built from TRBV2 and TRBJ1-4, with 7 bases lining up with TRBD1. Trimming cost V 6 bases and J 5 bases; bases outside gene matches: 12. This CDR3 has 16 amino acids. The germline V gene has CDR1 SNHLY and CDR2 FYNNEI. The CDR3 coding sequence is TGTGCCAGCAGCGCCGGCGGCAGGGGGACCAATGAAAAACTGTTTTTT. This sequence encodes CASSAGGRGTNEKLFF.

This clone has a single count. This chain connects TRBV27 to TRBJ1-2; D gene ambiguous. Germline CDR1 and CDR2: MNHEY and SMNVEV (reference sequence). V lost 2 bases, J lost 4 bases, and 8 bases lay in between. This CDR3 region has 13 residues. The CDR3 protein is CASSLRGSYGYTF. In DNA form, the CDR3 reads TGTGCCAGCAGTTTACGCGGGAGCTATGGCTACACCTTC.